This T cell receptor (beta chain) was recorded in a study of T cell responses to AZD1222 COVID-19 vaccine. For the study at large: Analysis merged second doses at about 4 or about 12 weeks.

A note on this clone: Its antigen is not known.

TCRdb keeps only in-frame clones here, not all; method: immunoSEQ multiplex PCR. The sample lists around 130,000 clones; approximately 83% were seen once. Germline V gives CDR1 SNHLY, CDR2 FYNNEI. CDR3 length: 15 residues. J lost 0 bases, V lost 6 bases, and 5 bases had no gene match. Notes on the study in general: Rises in breadth and depth of Spike-specific TCRs came after two AZD1222 doses. Only a handful of AZD1222 recipients were seropositive at baseline.

V and J are TRBV2 and TRBJ1-2, with 9 nucleotides matching TRBD1. The TCR was taken from an adult in good health. This sample comprised peripheral blood, obtained on day 0 of AZD1222 vaccination. For the CDR3, the DNA is TGTGCCAGCAGGACGGACAGGGGCCCTAACTATGGCTACACCTTC. Its translation is CASRTDRGPNYGYTF.